This TCR beta chain appears in the sequencing data of a study of blood T cell repertoires in COVID-19 (dated by TCRdb to the early 2020s). About the study as a whole: Samples from collaborators originated in the United States, Italy and Spain and spanned both the acute and convalescent phases of COVID-19. The prospective study material was composed of cDNA or gDNA derived from T cells, B-cell-depleted T cells, or PBMCs. The dataset comprised deeply sampled blood TCRbeta repertoires from subjects exposed to, actively infected with, or recovered from COVID-19. The repertoires were released in a freely available public database meant as a resource for research on the immune response to SARS-CoV-2. The samples were drawn from two sources: the first 160 participants of the ongoing ImmuneRACE study, and 1,200 or so subjects contributed by 6 global collaborators. Nearly every sample came with metadata listing a de-identified subject ID, COVID-19 status, age in years and sex. HLA class I and class II types, where available, came from metadata supplied by the sample provider rather than from assay-based typing. What the study reported, not specific to this receptor: The quantity of clinical and demographic metadata differed by source and by participant and was supplied without curation.

TCRbeta CDR3 regions were amplified from genomic DNA by means of the immunoSEQ Assay, a bias-controlled multiplex PCR. Turning to the authors' computational methods: Nucleated cell counts per sample were estimated from amplification of reference gene primers within the assay. To quantify the absolute abundance of each unique TCRbeta CDR3 rearrangement, sequence reads were collapsed and filtered. For each sample, productive Simpson clonality was calculated as the square root of Simpson's diversity index over productive rearrangements. This immuneACCESS table, as held by TCRdb, lists in-frame sequences with V and J called but not all clones. Of the missing ones, under half trace to an unresolved V gene in checked studies; the others have no known cause. The D gene and trimming were derived from the DNA, and the V and J assignments and clone size from that table. The sample table contains around 230,000 clones; only one count was recorded for 65% to 85% of them. The biggest ten clones account for roughly 7.9% of the sample.

For CDR1 and CDR2, the germline V gene lists SGHDT and YYEEEE. Taken from cysteine to phenylalanine, the CDR3 has 13 residues. Here the CDR3 DNA is all that survives: 39 bases in frame from base 1. A distance of 3 bases separates the germline ends of V and J, which lose 2 bases and 0 bases respectively. The collaborating institutions used their own protocols to collect whole blood in K2EDTA tubes. For TCRbeta analysis, collaborators shipped samples in one of three forms: frozen whole blood, isolated PBMCs, or DNA extracted from either of those sample types. Comments on this clone: There is no known antigen for this receptor. Base qualities are not provided; no much larger clone lies one nucleotide away. The sample has other DNA sequences that encode this CDR3 too.

The specimen was peripheral blood. The clonotype originates from an elderly woman with acute or convalescent COVID-19. In this chain, TRBV5-6 is recombined with TRBJ1-3; the D gene remains uncertain. The CDR3: CASSFYSGNTIYF. DNA sequence: TGTGCCAGCAGCTTTTACTCTGGAAACACCATATATTTT.